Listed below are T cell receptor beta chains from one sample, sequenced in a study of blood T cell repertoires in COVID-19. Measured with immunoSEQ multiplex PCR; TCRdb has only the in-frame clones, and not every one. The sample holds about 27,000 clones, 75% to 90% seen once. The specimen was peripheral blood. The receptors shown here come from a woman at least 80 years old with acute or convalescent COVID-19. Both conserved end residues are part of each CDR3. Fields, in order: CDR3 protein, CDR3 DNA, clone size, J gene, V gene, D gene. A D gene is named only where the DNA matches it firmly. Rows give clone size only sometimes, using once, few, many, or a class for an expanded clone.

CDR3 protein: CASSLDGITAYGYTF
CDR3 DNA: TGCGCCAGCAGCTTGGACGGAATTACAGCCTATGGCTACACCTTC
clone size: .
J gene: TRBJ1-2
V gene: TRBV5-1
D gene: .

CDR3 protein: CASSQGTGEGYTF
CDR3 DNA: TGCGCCAGCAGCCAAGGTACAGGGGAAGGCTACACCTTC
clone size: .
J gene: TRBJ1-2
V gene: TRBV4-3
D gene: TRBD1

CDR3 protein: CASRPDRSYEQYF
CDR3 DNA: TGTGCCAGCAGACCTGACAGATCCTACGAGCAGTACTTC
clone size: .
J gene: TRBJ2-7
V gene: TRBV12-3/TRBV12-4
D gene: .

CDR3 protein: CASSVTGGVNYGYTF
CDR3 DNA: TGTGCCAGCAGCGTTACAGGGGGTGTCAACTATGGCTACACCTTC
clone size: .
J gene: TRBJ1-2
V gene: TRBV28
D gene: TRBD1

CDR3 protein: CASSKGQGGYGYTF
CDR3 DNA: TGTGCCAGCAGCAAAGGACAGGGAGGCTATGGCTACACCTTC
clone size: .
J gene: TRBJ1-2
V gene: TRBV9
D gene: TRBD1

CDR3 protein: CASSSLRF
CDR3 DNA: TGTGCCAGCAGCTCACTCCGCTTC
clone size: .
J gene: TRBJ1-2
V gene: TRBV7-3
D gene: .

CDR3 protein: CASSLEVTGVGNEQFF
CDR3 DNA: TGTGCCAGCAGCTTGGAGGTGACGGGAGTGGGCAATGAGCAGTTCTTC
clone size: .
J gene: TRBJ2-1
V gene: TRBV5-6
D gene: .

CDR3 protein: CASRSGVSEAFF
CDR3 DNA: TGTGCCAGTAGGTCGGGAGTGAGTGAAGCTTTCTTT
clone size: .
J gene: TRBJ1-1
V gene: TRBV19
D gene: .

CDR3 protein: CSAWGTGKYF
CDR3 DNA: TGCAGCGCCTGGGGGACAGGCAAGTACTTC
clone size: .
J gene: TRBJ2-5
V gene: TRBV29-1
D gene: TRBD1

CDR3 protein: CASSLRGNQPQHF
CDR3 DNA: TGTGCCAGCAGCTTAAGGGGAAATCAGCCCCAGCATTTT
clone size: few
J gene: TRBJ1-5
V gene: TRBV11-2
D gene: .

CDR3 protein: CASSSDTNTGELFF
CDR3 DNA: TGTGCCAGCAGCTCAGACACGAACACCGGGGAGCTGTTTTTT
clone size: .
J gene: TRBJ2-2
V gene: TRBV7-9
D gene: .

CDR3 protein: CAINDRGPSYEQYF
CDR3 DNA: TGTGCCATCAATGACAGGGGACCTTCCTACGAGCAGTACTTC
clone size: .
J gene: TRBJ2-7
V gene: TRBV10-3
D gene: TRBD1

CDR3 protein: CAISEHGQGANYGYTF
CDR3 DNA: TGTGCCATCAGTGAGCACGGACAGGGGGCTAACTATGGCTACACCTTC
clone size: .
J gene: TRBJ1-2
V gene: TRBV10-3
D gene: TRBD1

CDR3 protein: CASSDGGNTEAFF
CDR3 DNA: TGTGCCAGCAGTGACGGGGGGAACACTGAAGCTTTCTTT
clone size: .
J gene: TRBJ1-1
V gene: TRBV6-1
D gene: .

CDR3 protein: CASRGHLKPYGYTF
CDR3 DNA: TGTGCCAGCAGGGGACACCTGAAACCCTATGGCTACACCTTC
clone size: .
J gene: TRBJ1-2
V gene: TRBV27
D gene: .

CDR3 protein: CASTVGLDTEAFF
CDR3 DNA: TGCGCCAGCACCGTCGGTTTGGACACTGAAGCTTTCTTT
clone size: .
J gene: TRBJ1-1
V gene: TRBV5-1
D gene: .

CDR3 protein: CASRTEQGVGSPLHF
CDR3 DNA: TGTGCCAGCAGGACGGAACAGGGGGTAGGTTCACCCCTCCACTTT
clone size: few
J gene: TRBJ1-6
V gene: TRBV2
D gene: TRBD1

CDR3 protein: CASSTRGATTNQPQHF
CDR3 DNA: TGTGCCAGTAGTACCCGCGGGGCGACTACAAATCAGCCCCAGCATTTT
clone size: .
J gene: TRBJ1-5
V gene: TRBV19
D gene: .

CDR3 protein: CASSFRQGNYGYTF
CDR3 DNA: TGTGCCAGCAGTTTTAGACAGGGAAACTATGGCTACACCTTC
clone size: .
J gene: TRBJ1-2
V gene: TRBV27
D gene: TRBD1

CDR3 protein: CASSQGALGDEQFF
CDR3 DNA: TGTGCCAGCAGCCAAGGGGCGTTAGGCGATGAGCAGTTCTTC
clone size: .
J gene: TRBJ2-1
V gene: TRBV4-2
D gene: .

CDR3 protein: CASRPDRVVYGYTF
CDR3 DNA: TGTGCCAGCAGACCCGACAGGGTGGTTTATGGCTACACCTTC
clone size: .
J gene: TRBJ1-2
V gene: TRBV2
D gene: TRBD1

CDR3 protein: CASSPGTGRKNTEAFF
CDR3 DNA: TGTGCCAGCTCACCAGGGACAGGGCGGAAGAACACTGAAGCTTTCTTT
clone size: .
J gene: TRBJ1-1
V gene: TRBV18
D gene: TRBD1

CDR3 protein: CASSYRGGAVEEQFF
CDR3 DNA: TGTGCCAGCAGTTACAGAGGGGGGGCCGTAGAGGAGCAGTTCTTC
clone size: .
J gene: TRBJ2-1
V gene: TRBV6-6
D gene: .

CDR3 protein: CASSSPGPTEAFF
CDR3 DNA: TGTGCCAGCAGTTCCCCAGGGCCCACTGAAGCTTTCTTT
clone size: .
J gene: TRBJ1-1
V gene: TRBV6-5
D gene: .

CDR3 protein: CASSLGLAGNEQFF
CDR3 DNA: TGTGCCAGCAGTCTCGGACTAGCGGGGAATGAGCAGTTCTTC
clone size: few
J gene: TRBJ2-1
V gene: TRBV6-2/TRBV6-3
D gene: TRBD2

CDR3 protein: CALRPGLAADTQYF
CDR3 DNA: TGTGCCTTGCGTCCGGGACTAGCGGCAGATACGCAGTATTTT
clone size: .
J gene: TRBJ2-3
V gene: TRBV30
D gene: TRBD2

CDR3 protein: CASSIDSTGARGYTF
CDR3 DNA: TGTGCCAGTAGTATAGATTCCACAGGGGCCCGAGGCTACACCTTC
clone size: .
J gene: TRBJ1-2
V gene: TRBV19
D gene: TRBD1

CDR3 protein: CAWSVGAGGGTDTQYF
CDR3 DNA: TGTGCCTGGAGTGTAGGCGCGGGGGGCGGCACAGATACGCAGTATTTT
clone size: .
J gene: TRBJ2-3
V gene: TRBV30
D gene: TRBD2

CDR3 protein: CASSRDSNSPLHF
CDR3 DNA: TGTGCCAGTAGTAGGGACAGTAATTCACCCCTCCACTTT
clone size: .
J gene: TRBJ1-6
V gene: TRBV19
D gene: TRBD1

CDR3 protein: CASSRGGAGTEAFF
CDR3 DNA: TGTGCCAGTAGTCGGGGGGGCGCGGGCACTGAAGCTTTCTTT
clone size: .
J gene: TRBJ1-1
V gene: TRBV19
D gene: .

CDR3 protein: CASSLSRGRHNEQFF
CDR3 DNA: TGTGCCAGCAGTTTATCCCGAGGCCGTCACAATGAGCAGTTCTTC
clone size: .
J gene: TRBJ2-1
V gene: TRBV27
D gene: .